The clone carrying this T cell receptor (beta chain) was seen ten or more times. Its target is not known. PBMCs, at least 6 million per sample, were isolated. The CDR3 runs to 16 residues. Germline-derived CDR1 and CDR2 are SGHNT and YYREEE (reference sequence). V trimming: 1 base; J trimming: 4 bases; junction bases outside the gene matches: 10. This specimen comes from a study of blood T cells in healthy people across ages. Study-wide findings and caveats: Without sorted subsets, naive and antigen-experienced compartments could not be conclusively compared.

The use of a sample-barcoded 5' primer and a J-beta primer mix characterized a second PCR of about 7 to 12 cycles. The template-switch adaptor was a 5' adaptor with 12 random nucleotides. It tagged each cDNA molecule. TCRdb reprocessed the 5' RACE reads with MiXCR, giving one entry per CDR3 protein. This table holds approximately 960,000 distinct CDR3 sequences, 25% to 30% found once. The data were also submitted as part of a second study, on T cells of mothers and their children.

This clonotype was sampled from a woman in her forties in good health. What was sequenced was blood. V and J are TRBV5-4 and TRBJ2-5, with 7 bases aligning to TRBD1. CDR3 in DNA: TGTGCCAGCAGCTTGAAAGGCCTTACAGGGGCAGAGACCCAGTACTTC. Amino acids: CASSLKGLTGAETQYF.